This TCR beta chain was captured by sequencing in a study of shared clonotypes between healthy human individuals. The V gene's germline CDR1 is SGHVS and CDR2 FNYEAQ. There are 17 residues in the CDR3. The trim removed 4 bases at V and 5 bases at J, leaving 13 bases unmatched. As originally analysed: There were no quality scores in the junction-only immunoSEQ sequences, so filtering differed. Libraries were prepared by immunoSEQ multiplex PCR; TCRdb keeps only in-frame clonotypes and omits some of them. V, J and clone size were drawn from that table, and D and trimming were deduced from the DNA. The sample includes 1.5 million to 2.5 million clones, roughly 94% of them seen just once. Cells designated naive CD8 were CD45RO-negative and were positively selected for CCR7, with terminally differentiated effector memory CD45RA+ cells excluded.

The receptor comes from a man younger than 30 in good health. This chain uses TRBV7-6 with TRBJ2-3, with 9 bases identical to TRBD2. Material for sequencing was naive CD8+ T cells sorted from blood. In DNA form, the CDR3 reads TGTGCCAGCAGCTCCGTCCCGGGCGGGGGGGCCAGAGATACGCAGTATTTT. It codes for CASSSVPGGGARDTQYF.